This record covers a single T cell receptor (beta chain). Antigen specificity is unknown. The data are from a study of CD8+CD57+ T cells in acquired aplastic anemia. As for the study in general: Mean yield of DNA from sorted CD4+ and CD8+ cells was 3 to 3.5 ug. Study conclusions and caveats: The study found no significant CD8+ Simpson's diversity difference between patients and controls.

Researchers used genomic DNA as the template to profile TCR beta VDJ and CDR3. Each CDR3 protein is one row after TCRdb ran MiXCR on the reads. The data contain fewer than 250,000 distinct CDR3 sequences, roughly 56% of them singletons. V gave up 5 bases and J gave up 8 bases, with 23 bases separating them. From germline, CDR1 is DFQATT and CDR2 SNEGSKA (reference sequence). This CDR3 contains 15 residues. Sequences were obtained from sorted CD4+, CD8+, or CD8+CD57+ T cells (not recorded which) from PBMCs. The sequence came from a human donor in good health, serving as a control. The chain couples TRBV20-1 to TRBJ2-3, with TRBD2 as a possible D gene (7 bases). The CDR3 DNA is TGCAGTGCTGGCCTCGGAGGGGGGGTCGAGGGTACGCAGTATTTT. Its protein is CSAGLGGGVEGTQYF.